What follows are 18 T cell receptor beta chains derived from one specimen sequenced in a study of patients and donors after allogeneic stem cell transplantation. TCRdb reanalysed the RT-PCR reads using MiXCR and keeps one entry per CDR3 protein. The sample carries 2,500 or so distinct CDR3 sequences, around 8.4% recorded once. The sequenced sample was blood, either unsorted or a sorted T cell fraction (not recorded which). Receptors were obtained from a human donor who was either an allogeneic HSCT recipient or a stem cell or donor lymphocyte infusion donor (not recorded which). It is not recorded whose cells these are; they may come from a transplant donor.

This chain joins TRBV24-1 and TRBJ2-1; D ambiguous. Trimming left V 5 bases short and J 7 bases short, with 14 bases between. This CDR3 is built from 14 residues. Germline V lookup: CDR1 KGHDR, CDR2 SFDVKD. CDR3 region: CATSAPRARNEQFF. The CDR3 nucleotides are TGTGCCACCAGTGCTCCCCGCGCAAGGAATGAGCAGTTCTTC.

V usage is TRBV11-2 and J usage is TRBJ2-5, with D hard to call. This CDR3 is built from 14 residues. V shed 3 bases and J shed 5 bases, with 13 bases lying between them. Germline V gives CDR1 SGHAT, CDR2 FQNNGV. Here the CDR3 reads CASSFGPIGETQYF. CDR3 nucleotide sequence: TGTGCCAGCAGCTTCGGACCGATCGGGGAGACCCAGTACTTC.

In this sample, this clonotype turned up a few times. V is TRBV5-1 and J is TRBJ2-7; 10 bases map to TRBD1. Germline CDR1 SGHRS, CDR2 YFSETQ. The CDR3 is made up of 14 amino acids. With 3 bases clipped from V and 4 bases from J, the junction kept 4 bases outside the gene matches. CDR3: CASSWGQGRYEQYF. CDR3 coding DNA: TGCGCCAGCAGCTGGGGACAGGGGAGATACGAGCAGTACTTC. The variable domain in full, completed from reference TRBV5-1 and TRBJ2-7, reads KAGVTQTPRYLIKTRGQQVTLSCSPISGHRSVSWYQQTPGQGLQFLFEYFSETQRNKGNFPGRFSGRQFSNSRSEMNVSTLELGDSALYLCASSWGQGRYEQYFGPGTRLTVT.

By share of the sample, this clonotype is medium-sized (0.01 to 0.1%). This chain connects TRBV11-3 to TRBJ2-4, with 8 nucleotides matching TRBD2. This CDR3 comprises 15 residues. V was clipped by 4 bases and J by 6 bases; unmatched bases: 8. The germline V gene encodes CDR1 SGHNT and CDR2 YENEEA. CDR3 in DNA: TGTGCCAGCAGCTCGACCGGGACTAGAGCAAACATTCAGTACTTC. Its translation is CASSSTGTRANIQYF.

By share, this clonotype ranks as medium-sized. V and J are TRBV10-3 and TRBJ1-1; D is undetermined. The CDR3 has 14 residues. Looked up from germline, CDR1 is ENHRY and CDR2 is SYGVKD. Trimming pared 0 bases from V and 3 bases from J, leaving 8 bases between. DNA for the CDR3: TGTGCCATCAGTGAGTCGAAGGAGTACACTGAAGCTTTCTTT. Translated: CAISESKEYTEAFF.

This clonotype counts as medium-sized (0.01 to 0.1%). This chain links TRBV10-3 with TRBJ1-3; D remains unclear. The CDR3 sequence is 13 residues long. Between the trimmed V and J ends, which lost 2 bases and 0 bases, there was a span of 2 bases. Germline CDR1 reads ENHRY; CDR2 reads SYGVKD. The CDR3: CAISESSGNTIYF. The CDR3 DNA reads TGTGCCATCAGTGAGAGCTCTGGAAACACCATATATTTT.

This clonotype was picked up a small number of times. This sequence joins TRBV27 and TRBJ1-1; D call uncertain. Per the germline V gene, CDR1 is MNHEY and CDR2 is SMNVEV (reference sequence). Trimming shortened V by 3 bases and J by 3 bases, and 11 bases separated the two germline ends. This CDR3 is built from 14 residues. The CDR3 nucleotides are TGTGCCAGCAGTTTCGGGCGTCGACACACTGAAGCTTTCTTT. Protein product: CASSFGRRHTEAFF.

This clonotype has only a few counts. The chain combines TRBV6-2 or TRBV6-3 with TRBJ1-2; D call uncertain. Trimming left V 4 bases short and J 7 bases short, with 19 bases between. CDR1 is MNHEY, CDR2 SVGEGT, per germline. The CDR3 is 15 residues long. The CDR3 sequence: CASSSESGLRTGYTF. The CDR3 region has the DNA TGTGCCAGCAGTTCCGAGTCGGGCCTCCGGACTGGCTACACCTTC.

The genes are TRBV7-9 and TRBJ2-7; 7 bases agree with TRBD1. The CDR3 covers 13 residues. The V and J ends lost 5 bases and 2 bases, in that order; junction bases with no gene match: 3. CDR1 and CDR2 (germline): SEHNR, FQNEAQ (reference sequence). Written as DNA, the CDR3 is TGTGCCAGCAGCCGGGGACAGACCTACGAGCAGTACTTC. It specifies CASSRGQTYEQYF.

This clonotype counts as large. This rearrangement joins TRBV7-2 to TRBJ2-5; 8 positions match TRBD1. Germline CDR1 SGHTA, CDR2 FQGNSA. Germline trimming cut 5 bases from V and 2 bases from J; bases unmatched to any gene: 7. CDR3 length equals 15 residues. CDR3 region: CASSPRTGRQETQYF. The CDR3 nucleotides are TGTGCCAGCAGCCCCCGGACAGGGCGGCAAGAGACCCAGTACTTC.

This clonotype was observed a few times. The DNA of the CDR3 is TGTGCCAGCAGCCAGGGTTCTAGGGAGTACTTC. Its protein product is CASSQGSREYF. The chain carries TRBV14 and TRBJ2-7; D remains ambiguous. CDR3 length: 11 amino acids. CDR1 and CDR2 (germline): SGHDN, FVKESK. V was trimmed by 3 bases and J by 11 bases, leaving 11 bases between them. The entire variable domain, with the rest obtained from reference TRBV14 and TRBJ2-7, is as follows: EAGVTQFPSHSVIEKGQTVTLRCDPISGHDNLYWYRRVMGKEIKFLLHFVKESKQDESGMPNNRFLAERTGGTYSTLKVQPAELEDSGVYFCASSQGSREYFGPGTRLTVT.

By share, this clonotype counts as large. The gene calls are TRBV7-2 and TRBJ2-1; D is unclear. V gave up 5 bases and J gave up 9 bases, with 17 bases separating them. Germline CDR1 is SGHTA and CDR2 is FQGNSA. The CDR3 is 14 amino acids. The CDR3 here is CASSPLGGPGEQFF. As DNA, the CDR3 is TGTGCCAGCAGCCCTCTGGGTGGCCCAGGTGAGCAGTTCTTC.

This clonotype turned up a few times. A read error may produce the germline difference seen at one junction end. V gene TRBV6-5 combines with J gene TRBJ2-1; TRBD2 agrees at 9 bases. Germline lookup yields CDR1 MNHEY and CDR2 SVGAGI. CDR3 length equals 16 residues. This CDR3 is CASSDLMGSGGYEQFF. The DNA of the CDR3 is TGTGCCAGCAGTGACTTGATGGGTAGCGGGGGATATGAACAGTTCTTC.

The gene calls are TRBV10-3 and TRBJ2-1; D is uncertain. The germline gives CDR1 ENHRY, CDR2 SYGVKD. Trimming shortened V by 0 bases and J by 4 bases, and 1 base separated the two germline ends. The CDR3 is made up of 12 amino acids. CDR3 protein: CAISESYNEQFF. The CDR3 coding sequence is TGTGCCATCAGTGAGTCTTACAATGAGCAGTTCTTC.

By frequency in the sample, this clonotype is medium-sized (0.01 to 0.1%). The V and J genes are TRBV29-1 and TRBJ2-1; D gene unclear. Germline V gene data show CDR1 as SQVTM and CDR2 as ANQGSEA. This CDR3 spans 9 amino acids. Trimming shortened V by 3 bases and J by 6 bases, and 0 bases separated the two germline ends. The CDR3 protein is CSVDNEQFF. For the CDR3, the DNA is TGCAGCGTTGACAATGAGCAGTTCTTC.

In this sample, this clonotype is medium-sized (0.01 to 0.1%). The rearrangement joins TRBV11-2 to TRBJ2-3; 9 positions agree with TRBD2. V lost 1 base, J lost 6 bases, and 2 bases stayed unmatched. This CDR3 region has 14 residues. Germline V gene lookup returns CDR1 SGHAT and CDR2 FQNNGV. Here the CDR3 reads CASSLGSGSDTQYF. The CDR3 DNA reads TGTGCCAGCAGCTTAGGTAGCGGGAGTGATACGCAGTATTTT.

The table lists this clonotype with a few counts. The V gene is TRBV19, the J gene TRBJ2-5, with 12 bases matching TRBD1. CDR3 length equals 16 residues. Trimming cost V 3 bases and J 5 bases; bases outside gene matches: 7. Germline V gene data show CDR1 as LNHDA and CDR2 as SQIVND (reference sequence). CDR3 sequence (DNA): TGTGCCAGTAGTATCTCGGGACAGGGGGCGCACGAGACCCAGTACTTC. Residues: CASSISGQGAHETQYF.

This clonotype has more than one count but fewer than ten. V is TRBV6-2 or TRBV6-3 and J is TRBJ2-7; 9 bases are shared with TRBD2. The CDR3 is made up of 16 amino acids. Per germline, CDR1 MNHEY and CDR2 SVGEGT. V lost 2 bases to trimming and J lost 2 bases; unmatched junction nucleotides: 7. CDR3 in amino acids: CASSYSSGGLAYEQYF. Written as DNA, the CDR3 is TGTGCCAGCAGTTACAGTAGCGGGGGCTTAGCCTACGAGCAGTACTTC.